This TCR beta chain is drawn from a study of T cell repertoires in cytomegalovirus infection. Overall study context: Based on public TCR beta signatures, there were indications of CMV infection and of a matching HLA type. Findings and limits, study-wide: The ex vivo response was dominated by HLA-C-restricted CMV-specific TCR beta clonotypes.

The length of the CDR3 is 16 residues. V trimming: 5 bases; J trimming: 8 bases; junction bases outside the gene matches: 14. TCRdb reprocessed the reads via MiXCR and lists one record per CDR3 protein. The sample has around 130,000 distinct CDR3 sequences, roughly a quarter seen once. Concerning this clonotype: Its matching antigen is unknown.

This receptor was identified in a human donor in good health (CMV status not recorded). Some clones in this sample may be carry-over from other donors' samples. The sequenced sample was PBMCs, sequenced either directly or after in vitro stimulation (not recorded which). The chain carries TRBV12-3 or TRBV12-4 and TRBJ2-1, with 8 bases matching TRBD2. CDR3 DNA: TGTGCCAGCAGTGTCGGGGGGGGGTACGGTACCGATGAGCAGTTCTTC. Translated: CASSVGGGYGTDEQFF.